This T cell receptor beta chain was sequenced for a study of T cells in tuberculosis. Indicated time point: new active TB diagnosis, blood taken before or within 7 days of starting treatment. CDR1 and CDR2 (germline): SGHNT, YYREEE (reference sequence). The CDR3 runs 15 residues. The V gene end was trimmed by 2 bases and the J gene end by 6 bases; junction bases not matched to a gene: 7. The protocol was immunoSEQ multiplex PCR, while the TCRdb copy is restricted to in-frame clones and leaves out a portion. The data show fewer than 40,000 clones, about 83% seen once. V usage is TRBV5-4 and J usage is TRBJ2-7; 11 positions match TRBD2. Sequencing was performed on PBMCs, taken at tuberculosis diagnosis. The source is an adult with tuberculosis. DNA of the CDR3: TGTGCCAGCAGCTTTCCACTAGCGGGAGTAAGCGAGCAGTACTTC. Its translation: CASSFPLAGVSEQYF.